This note documents a single T cell receptor (beta chain) sequence. The SP2 primer and nested alpha and beta constant region primers amplified ligated cDNA in four rounds. TCRdb fed the 5' RACE reads into MiXCR, producing one record per CDR3 protein. Among roughly 62,000 distinct CDR3 sequences, around 8% were seen once, and the ten largest hold roughly 19%. The data were taken from a study of naive and memory T cell subsets. Germline CDR1 is MNHNS and CDR2 is SASEGT. The CDR3 has 12 residues. Trimming stripped 3 bases from V and 8 bases from J, with 8 bases between. The library had UMIs added by 3' ligation of an oligonucleotide to TCR cDNA. Adult healthy volunteers gave 2.5 ml peripheral blood for whole-blood RNA. Input was roughly 1 to 1,100 ng of DNase-treated total RNA without cell sorting.

The genes are TRBV6-1 and TRBJ2-1; D remains unclear. The TCR sequence derives from a female donor in good health. In DNA form, the CDR3 reads TGTGCCAGCAGTGATCTTGGGGATGAGCAGTTCTTC. It yields the protein CASSDLGDEQFF.